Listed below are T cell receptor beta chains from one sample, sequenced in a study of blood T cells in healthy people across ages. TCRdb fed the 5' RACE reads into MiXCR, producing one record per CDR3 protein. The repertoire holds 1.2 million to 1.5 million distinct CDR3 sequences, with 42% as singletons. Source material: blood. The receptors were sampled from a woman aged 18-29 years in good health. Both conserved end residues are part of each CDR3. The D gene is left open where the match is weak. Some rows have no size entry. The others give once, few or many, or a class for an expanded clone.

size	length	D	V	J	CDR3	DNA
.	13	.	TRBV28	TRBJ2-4	CASSPDRRNIQYF	TGTGCCAGCAGCCCCGACAGGAGGAACATTCAGTACTTC
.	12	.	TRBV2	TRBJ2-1	CASGQGYNERFF	TGTGCCAGTGGTCAGGGCTACAATGAGCGGTTCTTC
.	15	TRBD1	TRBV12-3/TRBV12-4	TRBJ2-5	CASSWGQGKKETQYF	TGTGCCAGCAGTTGGGGACAGGGAAAAAAAGAGACCCAGTACTTC
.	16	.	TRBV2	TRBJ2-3	CASSERTGGVTDTQYF	TGTGCCAGCAGTGAAAGGACGGGGGGCGTGACAGATACGCAGTATTTT
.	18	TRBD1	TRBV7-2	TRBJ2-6	CASSPQGLLYSGANVLTF	TGTGCCAGCAGCCCACAGGGGTTACTCTACTCTGGGGCCAACGTCCTGACTTTC
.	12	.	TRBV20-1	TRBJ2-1	CSATNNNNEQFF	TGCAGTGCCACTAATAATAACAATGAGCAGTTCTTC
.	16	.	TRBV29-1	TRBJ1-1	CSVAPGQTAMNTEAFF	TGCAGCGTTGCTCCGGGACAAACCGCAATGAACACTGAAGCTTTCTTT
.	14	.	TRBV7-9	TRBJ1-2	CASSGGTEHYGYTF	TGTGCCAGCAGCGGCGGGACGGAACACTATGGCTACACCTTC
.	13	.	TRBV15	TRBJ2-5	CATGEGFVETQYF	TGTGCCACAGGGGAAGGGTTCGTGGAGACCCAGTACTTC
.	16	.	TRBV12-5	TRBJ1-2	CASGLAYTAEVYGYTF	TGTGCTAGTGGTTTGGCCTATACAGCGGAGGTCTATGGCTACACCTTC
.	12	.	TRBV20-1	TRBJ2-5	CSASQPGETQYF	TGCAGTGCTAGTCAACCTGGGGAGACCCAGTACTTC
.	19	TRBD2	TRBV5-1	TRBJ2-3	CASRRDSGTSGSSTDTQYF	TGCGCCAGTCGGAGAGATTCCGGGACTAGCGGGAGTAGCACAGATACGCAGTATTTT
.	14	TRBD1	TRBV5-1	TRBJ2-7	CASSLDNRGDEQYF	TGCGCCAGCAGCTTGGATAACAGGGGGGACGAGCAGTACTTC
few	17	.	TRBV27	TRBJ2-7	CASSQSVSVATTGEQYF	TGTGCCAGCAGCCAATCGGTGAGCGTGGCTACTACGGGCGAGCAGTACTTC
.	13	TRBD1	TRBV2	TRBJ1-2	CASSEIRGLGYTF	TGTGCCAGCAGTGAAATCAGGGGGCTTGGCTACACCTTC
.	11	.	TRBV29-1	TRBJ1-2	CSVVHSYGYTF	TGCAGCGTTGTACACTCCTATGGCTACACCTTC
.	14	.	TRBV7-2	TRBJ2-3	CASSWGLSADTQYF	TGTGCCAGCAGCTGGGGACTGTCCGCAGATACGCAGTATTTT
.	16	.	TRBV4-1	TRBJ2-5	CASSQDGGSSAETQYF	TGCGCCAGCAGCCAAGATGGAGGGAGTAGCGCGGAGACCCAGTACTTC
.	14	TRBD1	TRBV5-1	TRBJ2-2	CASQRTGTTGELFF	TGCGCCAGCCAGAGGACAGGGACAACCGGGGAGCTGTTTTTT
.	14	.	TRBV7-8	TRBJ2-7	CASSHTGSPYEQYF	TGTGCCAGCAGCCACACAGGGTCCCCCTACGAGCAGTACTTC
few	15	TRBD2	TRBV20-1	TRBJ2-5	CSAIPSSGGQETQYF	TGCAGTGCTATCCCCAGCAGCGGGGGCCAAGAGACCCAGTACTTC
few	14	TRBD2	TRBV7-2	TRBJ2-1	CASSSGLAGYEQFF	TGTGCCAGCAGCTCGGGACTAGCGGGCTATGAGCAGTTCTTC
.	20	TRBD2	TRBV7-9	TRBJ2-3	CASSLTQTSGRAPSTDTQYF	TGTGCCAGCAGTCTTACCCAAACTAGCGGGAGAGCCCCCTCCACAGATACGCAGTATTTT
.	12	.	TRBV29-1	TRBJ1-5	CSVVVSNQPQHF	TGCAGCGTTGTTGTTAGCAATCAGCCCCAGCATTTT
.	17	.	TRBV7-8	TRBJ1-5	CASSLARGRFANQPQHF	TGTGCCAGCAGCTTAGCGCGAGGGCGCTTCGCCAATCAGCCCCAGCATTTT
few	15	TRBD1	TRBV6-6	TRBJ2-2	CASSTRQGGTGELFF	TGTGCCAGCAGTACCCGACAGGGGGGCACCGGGGAGCTGTTTTTT
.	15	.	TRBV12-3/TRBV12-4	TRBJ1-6	CASRAGVPYNSPLHF	TGTGCCAGCAGGGCAGGGGTTCCCTATAATTCACCCCTCCACTTT
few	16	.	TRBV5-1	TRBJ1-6	CASRGLPLGENSPLHF	TGCGCCAGCAGAGGACTGCCCCTTGGGGAGAATTCACCCCTCCACTTT
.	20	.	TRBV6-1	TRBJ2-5	CASSTRGQGVSTRRQETQYF	TGTGCCAGCAGCACCCGAGGGCAGGGGGTCTCGACTAGAAGGCAAGAGACCCAGTACTTC
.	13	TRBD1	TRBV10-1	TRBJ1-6	CASGQDGNSPLHF	TGCGCCAGCGGACAGGATGGAAATTCACCCCTCCACTTT
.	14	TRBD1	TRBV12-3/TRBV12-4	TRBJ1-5	CASSGPGQVGPQHF	TGTGCCAGCAGTGGCCCCGGACAGGTTGGGCCCCAGCATTTT
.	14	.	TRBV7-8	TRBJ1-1	CASSLALGGTEAFF	TGTGCCAGCAGCTTAGCGCTGGGGGGTACTGAAGCTTTCTTT